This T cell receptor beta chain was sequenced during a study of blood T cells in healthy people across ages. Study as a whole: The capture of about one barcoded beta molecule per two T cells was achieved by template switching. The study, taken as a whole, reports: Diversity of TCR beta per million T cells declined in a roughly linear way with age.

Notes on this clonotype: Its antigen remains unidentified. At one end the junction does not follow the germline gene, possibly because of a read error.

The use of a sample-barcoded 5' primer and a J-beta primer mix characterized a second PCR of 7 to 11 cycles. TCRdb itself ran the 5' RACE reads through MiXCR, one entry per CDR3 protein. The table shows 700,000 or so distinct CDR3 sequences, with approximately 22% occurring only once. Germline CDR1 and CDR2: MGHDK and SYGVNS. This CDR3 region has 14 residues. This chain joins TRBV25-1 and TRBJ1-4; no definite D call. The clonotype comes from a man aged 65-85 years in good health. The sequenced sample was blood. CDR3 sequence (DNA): TGTGCCAGCTCCGCCGGGAAGGCAAATGAAGAACTGTTTTTT. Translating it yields CASSAGKANEELFF.